This T cell receptor (beta chain) derives from a study of vaccination and CD4 T cells after COVID-19. The overall study: The study collected post-vaccine samples a median around 77 days after dose two, with a range of 14 to 241. Each control was exposed to a CEFX pool, an HIV-1 Nef pool, or no peptide at all. Broader study findings: Spike mono-reactive status applied to 304 of 307 vaccine-specific clones in convalescent patients.

Concerning this clonotype itself: The antigen is unknown.

Trimming at V came to 5 bases and at J to 2 bases, leaving 14 bases not matched to a gene. The V gene's germline CDR1 is MNHEY and CDR2 SVGEGT. The CDR3 is 17 residues long. Sample treatment: approximately 11-day PBMC culture with coronavirus spike peptide pools or control peptides (ViraFEST assay). More than 1.5 million PBMCs per well were cultured with roughly 9.2 IU/ml IL-2 and about 11 ug/ml peptide pools. The Oncomine TCR Beta short-read assay was applied to DNA of cultured CD4+ T cells. From the PCR reads, TCRdb called clonotypes with MiXCR, one entry per CDR3 protein. Of 10,000 to 15,000 distinct CDR3 sequences in the sample, less than 75% are singletons; the top ten hold approximately 12%.

The V call is TRBV6-2 or TRBV6-3, the J call TRBJ1-2; 7 bases line up with TRBD1. The TCR comes from a human donor who had recovered from COVID-19. Source material: CD4+ T cells from blood, cultured in vitro. CDR3 in DNA: TGTGCCAGCAGTACACAGGGGAACGAAGAAAAGAACTATGGCTACACCTTC. The encoded protein is CASSTQGNEEKNYGYTF.